This TCR beta chain was profiled in a study of CD4+ T cells in melanoma. Broader study findings: A reported correlation linked neoantigen-specific CD4+ T cells to CD8+, macrophage and B cell function. Neoantigen-specific CD4+ T cells in melanoma reportedly had diverse differentiation states.

CDR3 length: 14 residues. V lost 1 base and J lost 3, with 7 bases in between. Germline V gene lookup returns CDR1 SGHVS and CDR2 FQNEAQ. This clone was seen more than once but under ten times. Its antigen is not known. Sequencing used immunoSEQ multiplex PCR; TCRdb keeps in-frame clones, though not all of them. The table shows about 140,000 clones, with about 90% occurring only once. This receptor was taken from a human donor with melanoma. V usage is TRBV7-8 and J usage is TRBJ1-5; D may be TRBD1 (5 bases). CDR3 nucleotide sequence: TGTGCCAGCAGCTTAGGACAGAACAATCAGCCCCAGCATTTT. Translation: CASSLGQNNQPQHF.